This T cell receptor beta chain comes out of a study of yellow fever vaccine responses in identical twins. For this clonotype: Its antigen is unknown.

This CDR3 has 10 amino acids. Germline loops: CDR1 SQVTM, CDR2 ANQGSEA. Trimming removed 4 bases at V and 5 bases at J, with 3 bases between. The study's findings and limits: Vaccine-induced T cell responses in twins were reportedly observed to appear partly convergent, partly personalized.

TCRdb re-derived calls from the RT-PCR reads in MiXCR, one entry per CDR3 protein. Among 20,000 or so distinct CDR3 sequences listed, approximately 70% were seen once. This chain links TRBV29-1 with TRBJ2-1; no firm D call. The sample consisted of T cells from blood (PBMCs), unsorted or a sorted subset (not recorded which), taken before or after yellow fever vaccination (not recorded which). The TCR comes from a woman aged 18-29 years who received the yellow fever vaccine. The CDR3 loop is CSVAHNEQFF. Written as DNA, the CDR3 is TGCAGCGTTGCCCACAATGAGCAGTTCTTC.